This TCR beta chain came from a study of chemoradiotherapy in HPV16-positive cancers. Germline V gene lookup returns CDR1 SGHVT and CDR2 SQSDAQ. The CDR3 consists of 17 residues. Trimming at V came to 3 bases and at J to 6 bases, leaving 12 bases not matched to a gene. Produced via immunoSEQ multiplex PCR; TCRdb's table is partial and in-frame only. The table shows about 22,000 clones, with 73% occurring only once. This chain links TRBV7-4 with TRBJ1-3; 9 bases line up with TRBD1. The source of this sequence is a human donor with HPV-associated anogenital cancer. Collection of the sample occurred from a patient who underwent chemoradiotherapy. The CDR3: CASSFLGRDRELNTIYF. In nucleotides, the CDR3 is TGTGCCAGCAGCTTCCTTGGCCGGGACAGGGAGTTAAACACCATATATTTT. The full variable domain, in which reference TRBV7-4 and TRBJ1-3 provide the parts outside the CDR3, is GAGVSQSPRYKVAKRGRDVALRCDSISGHVTLYWYRQTLGQGSEVLTYSQSDAQRDKSGRPSGRFSAERPERSVSTLKIQRTEQGDSAVYLCASSFLGRDRELNTIYFGEGSWLTVV.